These 27 T cell receptor beta chains share one sample of origin, sequenced in a study of T cell repertoires in cytomegalovirus infection. TCRdb reprocessed the reads via MiXCR and lists one record per CDR3 protein. The sample consists of approximately 400,000 distinct CDR3 sequences, roughly 30% of them appearing once. What was sequenced was PBMCs. These receptors all come from a human donor in good health (CMV status not recorded). Some clones in this sample may be carry-over from other donors' samples.

This clonotype appeared a few times. The genes are TRBV29-1 and TRBJ1-2; D remains unclear. The V end lost 4 bases, the J end lost 7 bases, and 10 bases lay between the germline ends. Germline CDR1 reads SQVTM; CDR2 reads ANQGSEA. The CDR3 runs to 11 residues. The CDR3 sequence is CSVAKGPGYTF. The CDR3 bases are TGCAGCGTTGCAAAGGGCCCTGGCTACACCTTC. The variable domain in full, with the rest retrieved from reference TRBV29-1 and TRBJ1-2, is SAVISQKPSRDICQRGTSLTIQCQVDSQVTMMFWYRQQPGQSLTLIATANQGSEATYESGFVIDKFPISRPNLTFSTLTVSNMSPEDSSIYLCSVAKGPGYTFGSGTRLTVV.

The chain carries TRBV12-3 or TRBV12-4 and TRBJ2-1; 9 nucleotides align to TRBD2. The CDR3 length is 14 residues. The junction had 6 bases not matched to a gene; V was cut back by 6 bases and J by 6 bases. The CDR3 nucleotides are TGTGCCAGCAGGGATAGCGGGGGCCCCAATGAGCAGTTCTTC. Its translation: CASRDSGGPNEQFF.

The chain uses TRBV29-1 and TRBJ2-7; 9 bases agree with TRBD1. CDR1 SQVTM and CDR2 ANQGSEA come from the germline V gene. J lost 1 base, V lost 6 bases, and 7 bases had no gene match. This CDR3 has 14 residues. The CDR3 sequence is CSVTRDRASYEQYF. The CDR3, as DNA: TGCAGCGTGACCCGGGACAGGGCTTCCTACGAGCAGTACTTC.

This clonotype was observed a few times. The chain recombines TRBV7-9 with TRBJ1-1; 7 positions match TRBD1. This CDR3 is 14 amino acids long. Germline trimming cut 2 bases from V and 3 bases from J; bases unmatched to any gene: 3. CDR1 SEHNR and CDR2 FQNEAQ come from the germline V gene (reference sequence). The CDR3: CASSLTGVDTEAFF. The CDR3 coding sequence is TGTGCCAGCAGCTTAACAGGGGTGGACACTGAAGCTTTCTTT.

The rearrangement links TRBV15 to TRBJ1-2; unclear D gene. This CDR3 region has 13 residues. Per the germline V gene, CDR1 is LNHNV and CDR2 is YYDKDF (reference sequence). Trimming cost V 0 bases and J 7 bases, with 9 bases left between them. The CDR3: CATSRDAGSGYTF. In DNA form, the CDR3 reads TGTGCCACCAGCAGAGACGCGGGATCTGGCTACACCTTC.

The chain links TRBV29-1 to TRBJ2-3; TRBD2 aligns across 10 bases. This CDR3 is built from 16 residues. V gave up 3 bases and J gave up 6 bases; unmatched junction bases: 12. Germline-derived CDR1 and CDR2 are SQVTM and ANQGSEA. In DNA form, the CDR3 reads TGCAGCGTTGATCGGCGAAGCGGGGGGGTCAGGGATACGCAGTATTTT. This encodes CSVDRRSGGVRDTQYF.

This clonotype was observed many times. As DNA, the CDR3 is TGTGCCAGCAGCCCTCACAGGCGAACTAACTATGGCTACACCTTC. This sequence encodes CASSPHRRTNYGYTF. V usage is TRBV7-2 and J usage is TRBJ1-2; possibly TRBD1 for D (5 bases). The length of the CDR3 is 15 residues. Germline V gene sequence: CDR1 SGHTA, CDR2 FQGNSA. The V gene lost 5 bases and the J gene lost 0 bases, with 13 bases spanning the gap.

The genes are TRBV29-1 and TRBJ1-2, with D unresolved. CDR3 length equals 12 residues. Trimming removed 3 bases at V and 4 bases at J, with 9 bases between. Germline V gene lookup returns CDR1 SQVTM and CDR2 ANQGSEA. In DNA form, the CDR3 reads TGCAGCGTTGAGGGTACAGCCTATGGCTACACCTTC. It yields the protein CSVEGTAYGYTF. Drawing the rest from reference TRBV29-1 and TRBJ1-2, the complete variable domain is SAVISQKPSRDICQRGTSLTIQCQVDSQVTMMFWYRQQPGQSLTLIATANQGSEATYESGFVIDKFPISRPNLTFSTLTVSNMSPEDSSIYLCSVEGTAYGYTFGSGTRLTVV.

With respect to this clonotype: A much larger clone is a single base away; this may be a read error. V gene TRBV7-2 combines with J gene TRBJ2-4; a weak D match, TRBD2 (6 bases). This CDR3 is 15 amino acids long. Germline CDR1 reads SGHTA; CDR2 reads FQGNSA. V gave up 3 bases and J gave up 3 bases, with 12 bases separating them. The CDR3 sequence: CASSLNPGVKNIQYF. CDR3 coding DNA: TGTGCCAGCAGCTTGAATCCGGGAGTCAAAAACATTCAGTACTTC.

This chain links TRBV19 with TRBJ2-2; 7 bases agree with TRBD1. Germline CDR1 reads LNHDA; CDR2 reads SQIVND (reference sequence). With V trimmed by 6 bases and J by 5 bases, 3 bases remained unmatched. CDR3 size: 13 residues. The CDR3 region has the DNA TGTGCCAGTAGGAACAGGGGTACCGGGGAGCTGTTTTTT. Amino acids: CASRNRGTGELFF.

In its sample, this clonotype was seen a few times. V is TRBV12-3 or TRBV12-4 and J is TRBJ1-5, with a possible D match to TRBD1 (6 bases). This CDR3 is built from 14 residues. V gave up 5 bases and J gave up 6 bases, with 14 bases separating them. CDR3 sequence: CASSQEQGSQPQHF. Here the CDR3 DNA reads TGTGCCAGCAGTCAAGAACAGGGATCTCAGCCCCAGCATTTT.

Only a few counts were recorded for this clonotype. The chain combines TRBV6-2 or TRBV6-3 with TRBJ1-5, with D tentatively TRBD1 (5 bases). With 0 bases removed from V and 4 bases from J, the gap between germline ends came to 7 bases. CDR3 length: 14 residues. Germline-derived CDR1 and CDR2 are MNHEY and SVGEGT. For the CDR3, the DNA is TGTGCCAGCAGTTACTCGGGGCAGAATCAGCCCCAGCATTTT. It is translated as CASSYSGQNQPQHF.

The chain employs TRBV11-2 and TRBJ2-3; 9 bases are a match to TRBD2. The length of the CDR3 is 16 residues. Germline CDR1 reads SGHAT; CDR2 reads FQNNGV. Trimming removed 2 bases from V and 2 bases from J; junction bases left unmatched: 5. The CDR3 DNA sequence: TGTGCCAGCAGCTTATCGGTAGCGGGGGTCACAGATACGCAGTATTTT. Its translation is CASSLSVAGVTDTQYF.

The table lists this clonotype with many counts. The genes are TRBV7-2 and TRBJ1-6; TRBD1 might be the D (6 bases). The CDR3 totals 15 residues. V was trimmed by 6 bases and J by 2 bases, leaving 11 bases between them. The germline CDR1 and CDR2 sequences are SGHTA and FQGNSA. CDR3 in amino acids: CASSGQFTYNSPLHF. In DNA, the CDR3 is TGTGCCAGCAGTGGACAGTTTACCTATAATTCACCCCTCCACTTT.

On this clonotype itself: The junction shows a germline mismatch at one end, possibly a read error. V and J are TRBV10-3 and TRBJ2-7, with D maybe TRBD2 (5 bases). The CDR3 is 14 amino acids. Germline V lookup: CDR1 ENHRY, CDR2 SYGVKD. As DNA, the CDR3 is TGTGCCCTCAGCCGCCCCGGGGAAACCTACGAGCAGTACTTC. It yields the protein CALSRPGETYEQYF.

The rearrangement uses TRBV7-2 and TRBJ1-4, with a tentative D call TRBD1 (5 bases). The length of the CDR3 is 16 residues. Between the trimmed V and J ends, which lost 5 bases and 2 bases, there was a span of 15 bases. Germline V gives CDR1 SGHTA, CDR2 FQGNSA. DNA of the CDR3: TGTGCCAGCAGCACCCAGGGCGGGGTGACTAATGAAAAACTGTTTTTT. Encoded protein: CASSTQGGVTNEKLFF.

Worth noting for this clonotype: With a much larger clone just one base away, this may be a read error. The chain combines TRBV12-3 or TRBV12-4 with TRBJ2-7, with TRBD1 matching 7 bases. This CDR3 is built from 14 residues. The CDR3 coding sequence is TGTGCCAGCAGTTATGGACAGGCCTCCTACGGGCAGTACTTC. Amino acids: CASSYGQASYGQYF.

As for this clonotype: One end of the junction fails to match germline, which may point to a read error. The chain joins TRBV11-1 to TRBJ2-1; 9 nucleotides match TRBD1. This CDR3 region has 16 residues. The germline CDR1 and CDR2 sequences are SGHAT and FQDESV (reference sequence). CDR3 sequence reads: CASSHSTGQGSDEQLF. The CDR3 nucleotides are TGTGCCAGCAGTCATTCCACGGGACAGGGTAGTGATGAGCAGTTATTC.

This clonotype was seen many times. V gene TRBV7-2 combines with J gene TRBJ2-7; unclear D gene. CDR1 and CDR2 from the germline V gene are SGHTA and FQGNSA. Trimming removed 2 bases from V and 4 bases from J, with 12 bases in between. This CDR3 spans 14 amino acids. DNA for the CDR3: TGTGCCAGCAGCTTAACGTGGCAGACATACGAGCAGTACTTC. It translates to CASSLTWQTYEQYF.

This clonotype was recorded once. Since a much larger clone is just one base distant, this may be a read error. V is TRBV19 and J is TRBJ1-1; unclear D gene. CDR3 size: 16 residues. Germline CDR1 is LNHDA and CDR2 is SQIVND (reference sequence). V lost 7 bases and J 4 bases, leaving 22 bases between the germline ends. CDR3 in amino acids: CASTRGLVAATTEAFF. The CDR3 DNA follows: TGTGCCAGTACCCGGGGTCTGGTGGCAGCGACCACTGAAGCTTTCTTT.

This clonotype appeared a few times. CDR3 amino acids: CASSSPFELFF. CDR3 nucleotide sequence: TGTGCCAGCAGTTCACCCTTCGAGCTGTTTTTT. The rearrangement joins TRBV28 to TRBJ2-2; D call uncertain. V lost 4 bases, J lost 11 bases, and 8 bases lay in between. Germline CDR1 is MDHEN and CDR2 is SYDVKM. The CDR3 totals 11 residues.

In this sample, this clonotype turned up many times. The chain uses TRBV6-5 and TRBJ1-6, with a weak D call TRBD1 (5 bases). V was pared by 5 bases and J by 0 bases, with 14 bases between. This CDR3 spans 17 amino acids. Germline V lookup: CDR1 MNHEY, CDR2 SVGAGI. The CDR3 protein is CASSTSRGSSYNSPLHF. The CDR3 nucleotides read TGTGCCAGCAGTACATCCCGGGGGAGCTCCTATAATTCACCCCTCCACTTT.

To note about this clonotype: A read error may explain this, as a much larger clone is one base away. In DNA, the CDR3 is TGTGCCAGCAGAGCTTTGGGGGCAATCCAAGAGACCCAGTACTTC. Encoded protein: CASRALGAIQETQYF. The rearrangement joins TRBV6-5 to TRBJ2-5, with a weak D call TRBD1 (6 bases). This CDR3 spans 15 amino acids. CDR1 and CDR2 from the germline V gene are MNHEY and SVGAGI. Trimming took 6 bases from V and 1 from J, leaving 15 bases between them.

Concerning this clonotype itself: One base away lies a much larger clone, so this may be a sequencing read error. The missing conserved phenylalanine or tryptophan at the end of this CDR3 makes a read error likely. V is TRBV20-1 and J is TRBJ2-7; D is unclear. This CDR3 is 13 amino acids long. Germline lookup yields CDR1 DFQATT and CDR2 SNEGSKA (reference sequence). For the CDR3, the DNA is TGCAGGGCCCCAGGACCCACAAGCTACGAGCAGTACTTA. This sequence encodes CRAPGPTSYEQYL.

The sample holds a few counts of this clonotype. V gene TRBV5-1 combines with J gene TRBJ2-3; TRBD2 aligns across 7 bases. V gave up 2 bases and J gave up 3 bases; unmatched junction bases: 12. This CDR3 spans 17 amino acids. Germline lookup yields CDR1 SGHRS and CDR2 YFSETQ. The CDR3 loop is CASSFHPTSPTTDTQYF. The CDR3 DNA sequence: TGCGCCAGCAGCTTCCACCCGACTAGCCCCACTACAGATACGCAGTATTTT. The full variable domain, rest sourced from reference TRBV5-1 and TRBJ2-3, is KAGVTQTPRYLIKTRGQQVTLSCSPISGHRSVSWYQQTPGQGLQFLFEYFSETQRNKGNFPGRFSGRQFSNSRSEMNVSTLELGDSALYLCASSFHPTSPTTDTQYFGPGTRLTVL.

With respect to this clonotype: Compared with germline, one end of the junction differs, possibly owing to a read error. V is TRBV5-4 and J is TRBJ2-5; 9 bases align to TRBD2. From germline, CDR1 is SGHNT and CDR2 YYREEE (reference sequence). This CDR3 comprises 15 residues. The CDR3: CASILRGGLGETQYF. In DNA form, the CDR3 reads TGTGCCAGCATCTTGCGGGGGGGCCTTGGTGAGACCCAGTACTTC. Together with reference TRBV5-4 and TRBJ2-5, the CDR3 gives the full variable domain: ETGVTQSPTHLIKTRGQQVTLRCSSQSGHNTVSWYQQALGQGPQFIFQYYREEENGRGNFPPRFSGLQFPNYSSELNVNALELDDSALYLCASILRGGLGETQYFGPGTRLLVL.

This chain connects TRBV5-1 to TRBJ1-2, with D maybe TRBD1 (6 bases). The CDR3 sequence is 16 residues long. Germline V lookup: CDR1 SGHRS, CDR2 YFSETQ. Trimming pared 0 bases from V and 0 bases from J, leaving 12 bases between. The CDR3 bases are TGCGCCAGCAGCTTGGAATCGGGACACGCTAACTATGGCTACACCTTC. This gives the protein CASSLESGHANYGYTF.